The clone carrying this T cell receptor beta chain was observed a handful of times. Its target is unknown. Sequencing used immunoSEQ multiplex PCR; TCRdb keeps in-frame clones, though not all of them. Listed for the sample are around 7,000 clones, none seen a single time. V was cut by 1 base and J by 3 bases, with 15 bases left in between. Germline CDR1 is SGHAT and CDR2 is FQNNGV. This CDR3 is built from 16 residues. Treatment was busulfan-fludarabine conditioning, a marrow graft, and cyclophosphamide on days +3 and +4. This specimen comes from a study of T cells after posttransplantation cyclophosphamide. Study-wide points: After PTCy, TRB diversity resembled that of CNI/methotrexate controls. Later post-transplant blood repertoires were often dominated by donor CD8+ memory clones.

This TCR came from a female patient in her fifties or sixties who received an allogeneic stem cell transplant from an unrelated donor, was CMV-positive, and had acute GVHD only. A share of the T cells may be of graft donor origin. The chain has TRBV11-2 and TRBJ2-5; possibly TRBD2 for D (6 bases). The sequencing used PBMCs, collected after allogeneic stem cell transplant with posttransplant cyclophosphamide. The CDR3 reads CASSLVRLAKKETQYF. CDR3 DNA sequence: TGTGCCAGCAGCTTAGTTCGTCTAGCGAAAAAAGAGACCCAGTACTTC.